The clone carrying this T cell receptor (beta chain) has a handful of counts. Using immunoSEQ multiplex PCR, the repertoire was profiled, and TCRdb retains in-frame clones only, with some absent. The sample contains 15,000 or so clones, 70% of which appear only once. This specimen comes from a study of chemoradiotherapy in HPV16-positive cancers. The germline V gene has CDR1 SGHTA and CDR2 FQGTGA. The CDR3 runs 11 residues. Trimming stripped 6 bases from V and 7 bases from J, with 6 bases between. This rearrangement joins TRBV7-3 to TRBJ2-2, with D hard to call. The sample was tumor tissue, taken from a patient who underwent chemoradiotherapy. This TCR derives from a human donor with HPV-associated anogenital cancer. CDR3 loop: CASSAGGELFF. In DNA, the CDR3 is TGTGCCAGCAGTGCCGGCGGGGAGCTGTTTTTT.